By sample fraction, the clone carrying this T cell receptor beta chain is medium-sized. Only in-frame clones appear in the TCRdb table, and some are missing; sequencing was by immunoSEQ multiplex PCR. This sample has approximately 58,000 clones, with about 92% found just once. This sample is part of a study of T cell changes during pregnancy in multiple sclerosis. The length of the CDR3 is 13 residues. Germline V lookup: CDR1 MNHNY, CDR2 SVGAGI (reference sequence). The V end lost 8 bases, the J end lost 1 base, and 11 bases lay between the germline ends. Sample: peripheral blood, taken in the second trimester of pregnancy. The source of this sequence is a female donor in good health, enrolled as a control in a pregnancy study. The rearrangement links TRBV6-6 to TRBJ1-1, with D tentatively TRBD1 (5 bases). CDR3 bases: TGTGCCAGCCAGGATGGACAGAACACTGAAGCTTTCTTT. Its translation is CASQDGQNTEAFF.